This T cell receptor (beta chain) was recovered during a study of T cells after yellow fever vaccination (dated by TCRdb to between 2018 and 2021). Some background on the complete study: The SMART-Seq v4 Ultra Low Input RNA kit was used to prepare libraries from fractions with low cell numbers. Blood samples were taken at several timepoints before and after primary and secondary immunization, and bulk PBMC replicates and cell subsets were isolated. To track T-cell clones before and after primary and booster YFV17D yellow fever vaccination, bulk TCR alpha and beta repertoires were sequenced longitudinally. The cohort comprised two healthy male donors, one aged 18 to 29 and one aged 30 to 40 years.

What the research found in general, with its limitations: Most clones expanded after primary vaccination (around 96% of CD4 and roughly 91% of CD8) were re-detected after the booster, suggesting that broad memory maintenance occurred. The secondary T-cell response was found to be weaker but faster than the primary response, with a peak reached on day 5 rather than on day 15. Computational filtering was needed because FACS-sorted repertoires could contain abundant contaminating clonotypes from the bulk population. Because the study included only a couple of donors, the extent to which the findings can be generalized is limited. A small share of clonotypes was detected in both CD4 and CD8 compartments, with the overlap likely arising from convergent recombination.

The instrument was an Illumina NovaSeq 6000. Synthesis of TCR cDNA relied on 5'RACE template switching, a step that introduced a universal primer site along with unique molecular identifiers. cDNA synthesis was primed from both the TCR alpha and TCR beta constant segments. Library amplification used two PCR steps, and the second PCR step added sample barcodes and sequencing adapters. Libraries were sequenced on Illumina HiSeq 2500 (2x100 bp) or NovaSeq (2x150 bp). In the original analysis: Reads were demultiplexed and collapsed into UMI consensus sequences with MIGEC, and V(D)J alignment was performed with MiXCR. Vaccine-responding clonotypes were identified with edgeR using replicate PBMC samples, with FDR below 0.01 and a log2 fold change above 5 up to day 15 being required. Bulk clonotypes were assigned CD4 or CD8 identity according to which sequenced CD4 or CD8 repertoire held them at higher abundance. TCRdb cleaned the public reads at Q25 with fastp, built clones with MiXCR and kept in-frame beta chains. Every CDR3 protein is listed once, alongside the most common genes and DNA of its rows. The V and J calls reflect TCRdb's pipeline rather than the authors' work. The sample table holds about 220,000 distinct CDR3 sequences, of which less than 3.5% were seen once. Jointly, the top ten make up 2.5% to 3.5% of the sample.

CDR3 length: 19 amino acids, cysteine to phenylalanine. Just CDR3 DNA is preserved here, 57 bases in frame from base 1. CDR1 and CDR2 (SGHKS, YYEKEE) derive from the germline V gene (reference sequence). Unmatched junction bases come to 21, with V trimmed by 3 bases and J by 4 bases. This clonotype has a count of ten or more. What antigen it recognizes has not been identified. No much larger clone exists at a distance of one base, and base qualities are not known. The treatment or condition tag for this specimen amounts to: live attenuated yellow fever vaccine strain. A standard Ficoll-Paque protocol was used to isolate PBMCs from peripheral blood. Dynabeads CD4 and CD8 positive selection kits were used to isolate the CD4 and CD8 T-cell fractions. TriZol was used to extract RNA from bulk PBMCs, CD4 and CD8 fractions, and dextramer-positive and dextramer-negative fractions.

This receptor was identified in a man aged 18 to 29 who received the YFV17D yellow fever vaccine. The sequence joins TRBV5-5 to TRBJ2-5, with 7 bases matching TRBD2. Here the sequenced sample was CD4+ T cells sorted from PBMCs, taken 10 days after the yellow fever booster vaccination. The nucleotides read TGTGCCAGCAGCTGGGCTCCACTGGGGCTAGCGGACATCCGAGAGACCCAGTACTTC. Its translation is CASSWAPLGLADIRETQYF.